This T cell receptor (beta chain) emerged from a study of Tregs in tolerant kidney transplant recipients. Whole-study results and caveats: Tregs expanded with activated donor B cells seemed most donor-specific. Validation in larger populations is needed because few patients were studied.

Germline V CDR1 and CDR2: MNHEY, SVGAGI. The CDR3 covers 16 residues. V shed 2 bases and J 6 bases; nucleotides not matched to a gene: 5. About this clone: Its antigen is still unknown.

Sequenced by immunoSEQ multiplex PCR; TCRdb stores in-frame clones only, minus some. The sample lists some 240,000 clones; about 80% were seen once. The origin of this receptor is a human donor in good health. Sequences were obtained from CD4+ T cells from blood. The chain recombines TRBV6-5 with TRBJ2-2; 11 bases fit TRBD1. The DNA for the CDR3 is TGTGCCAGCAGTTACCGGGACAGGGGGATCGCCGGGGAGCTGTTTTTT. Residues: CASSYRDRGIAGELFF.